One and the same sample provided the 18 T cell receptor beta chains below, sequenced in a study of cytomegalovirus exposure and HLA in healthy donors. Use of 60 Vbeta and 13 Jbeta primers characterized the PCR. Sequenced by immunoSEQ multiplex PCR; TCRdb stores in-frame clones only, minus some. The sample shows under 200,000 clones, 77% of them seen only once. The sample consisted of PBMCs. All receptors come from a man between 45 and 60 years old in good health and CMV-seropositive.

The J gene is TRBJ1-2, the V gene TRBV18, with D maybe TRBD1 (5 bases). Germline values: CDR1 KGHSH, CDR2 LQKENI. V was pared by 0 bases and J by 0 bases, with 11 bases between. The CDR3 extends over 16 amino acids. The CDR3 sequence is CASSPPGLGANYGYTF. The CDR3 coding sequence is TGTGCCAGCTCACCACCGGGGTTAGGGGCTAACTATGGCTACACCTTC.

CDR3 region: CASSITFRGIDEQYF. DNA for the CDR3: TGTGCCAGTAGTATTACCTTCAGGGGAATTGACGAGCAGTACTTC. The rearrangement joins TRBV19 to TRBJ2-7; D might be TRBD1 (6 bases). CDR3 length: 15 amino acids. The V gene's germline CDR1 is LNHDA and CDR2 SQIVND (reference sequence). V was clipped by 3 bases and J by 5 bases, with 17 bases between them.

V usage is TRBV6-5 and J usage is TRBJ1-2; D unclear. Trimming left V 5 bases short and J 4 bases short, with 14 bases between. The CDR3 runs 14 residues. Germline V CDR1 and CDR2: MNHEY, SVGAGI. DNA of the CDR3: TGTGCCAGCAGTGATTTCGGGGTCGGCTATGGCTACACCTTC. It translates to CASSDFGVGYGYTF.

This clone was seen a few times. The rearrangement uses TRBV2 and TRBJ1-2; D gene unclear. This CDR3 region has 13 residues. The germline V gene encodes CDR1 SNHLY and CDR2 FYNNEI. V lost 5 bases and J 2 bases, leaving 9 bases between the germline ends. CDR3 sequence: CASSRGQNYGYTF. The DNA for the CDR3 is TGTGCCAGCAGTCGTGGCCAGAACTATGGCTACACCTTC.

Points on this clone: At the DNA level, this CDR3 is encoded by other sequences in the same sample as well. The CDR3 DNA follows: TGTGCCAGCAGCTTAGCGGCGGGGGGGACCTACGAGCAGTACTTC. Translation gives CASSLAAGGTYEQYF. The chain joins TRBV7-6 to TRBJ2-7, with 9 nucleotides matching TRBD2. This CDR3 is 15 amino acids long. Germline CDR1 SGHVS, CDR2 FNYEAQ. With 0 bases clipped from V and 2 bases from J, the junction kept 2 bases outside the gene matches.

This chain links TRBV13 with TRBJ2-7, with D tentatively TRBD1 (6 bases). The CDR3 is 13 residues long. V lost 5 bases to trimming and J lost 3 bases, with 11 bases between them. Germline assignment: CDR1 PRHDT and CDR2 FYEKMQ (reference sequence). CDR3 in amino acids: CASSEPQGYEQYF. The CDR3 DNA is TGTGCCAGCAGCGAACCACAGGGCTACGAGCAGTACTTC.

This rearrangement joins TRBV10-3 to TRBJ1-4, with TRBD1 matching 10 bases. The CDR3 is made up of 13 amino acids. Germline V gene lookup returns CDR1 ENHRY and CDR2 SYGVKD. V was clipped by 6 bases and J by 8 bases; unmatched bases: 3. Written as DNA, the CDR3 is TGTGCCATCAGAGGGACAGGGGACGAAAAACTGTTTTTT. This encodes CAIRGTGDEKLFF.

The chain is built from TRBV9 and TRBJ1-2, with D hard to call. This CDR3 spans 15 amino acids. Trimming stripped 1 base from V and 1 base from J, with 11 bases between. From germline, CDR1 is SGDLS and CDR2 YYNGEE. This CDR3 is CASSVRVSLNYGYTF. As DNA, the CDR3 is TGTGCCAGCAGCGTACGGGTTAGTCTTAACTATGGCTACACCTTC.

CDR3 in amino acids: CASSSGTGHPYNEQFF. CDR3 bases: TGTGCCAGCAGTTCGGGTACGGGACACCCCTACAATGAGCAGTTCTTC. The gene calls are TRBV6-5 and TRBJ2-1; a weak D match, TRBD1 (6 bases). From germline, CDR1 is MNHEY and CDR2 SVGAGI. Trimming left V 4 bases short and J 2 bases short, with 15 bases between. There are 16 residues in the CDR3.

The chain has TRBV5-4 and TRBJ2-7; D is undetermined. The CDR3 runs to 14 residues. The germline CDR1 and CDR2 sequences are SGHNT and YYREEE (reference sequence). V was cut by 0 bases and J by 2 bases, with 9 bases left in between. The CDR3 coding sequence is TGTGCCAGCAGCTTGGAACTTTCGGCCTACGAGCAGTACTTC. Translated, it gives CASSLELSAYEQYF.

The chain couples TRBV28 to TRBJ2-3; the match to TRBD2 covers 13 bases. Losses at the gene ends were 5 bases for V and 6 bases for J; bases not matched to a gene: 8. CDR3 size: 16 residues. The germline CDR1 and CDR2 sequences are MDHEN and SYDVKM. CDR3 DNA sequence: TGTGCCAGCAGTCCAACTAGCGGGGGGGCCATCGATACGCAGTATTTT. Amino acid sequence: CASSPTSGGAIDTQYF.

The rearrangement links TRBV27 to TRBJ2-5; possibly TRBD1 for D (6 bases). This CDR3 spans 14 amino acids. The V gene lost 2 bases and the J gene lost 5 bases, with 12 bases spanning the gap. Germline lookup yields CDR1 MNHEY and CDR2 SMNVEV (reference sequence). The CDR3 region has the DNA TGTGCCAGCAGTTTAAGGACAGTCGGGGAGACCCAGTACTTC. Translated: CASSLRTVGETQYF.

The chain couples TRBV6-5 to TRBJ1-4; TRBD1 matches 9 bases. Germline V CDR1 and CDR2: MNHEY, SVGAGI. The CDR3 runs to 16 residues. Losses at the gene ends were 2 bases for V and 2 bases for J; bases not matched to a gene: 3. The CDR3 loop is CASSYRTGVTNEKLFF. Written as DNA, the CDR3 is TGTGCCAGCAGTTACAGGACAGGGGTCACTAATGAAAAACTGTTTTTT.

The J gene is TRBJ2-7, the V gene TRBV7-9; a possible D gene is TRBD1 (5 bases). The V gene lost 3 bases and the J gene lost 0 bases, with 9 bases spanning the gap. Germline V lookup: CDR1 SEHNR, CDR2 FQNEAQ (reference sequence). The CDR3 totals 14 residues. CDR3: CASSFRQHSYEQYF. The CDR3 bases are TGTGCCAGCAGCTTCCGACAGCACTCCTACGAGCAGTACTTC.

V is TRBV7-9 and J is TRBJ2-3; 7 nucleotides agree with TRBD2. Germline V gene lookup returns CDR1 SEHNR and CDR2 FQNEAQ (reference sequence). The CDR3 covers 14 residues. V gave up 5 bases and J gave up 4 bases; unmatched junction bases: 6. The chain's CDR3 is CASSLSRGADTQYF. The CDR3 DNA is TGTGCCAGCAGCCTTTCTCGGGGGGCAGATACGCAGTATTTT. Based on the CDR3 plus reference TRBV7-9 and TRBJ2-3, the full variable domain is DTGVSQNPRHKITKRGQNVTFRCDPISEHNRLYWYRQTLGQGPEFLTYFQNEAQLEKSRLLSDRFSAERPKGSFSTLEIQRTEQGDSAMYLCASSLSRGADTQYFGPGTRLTVL.

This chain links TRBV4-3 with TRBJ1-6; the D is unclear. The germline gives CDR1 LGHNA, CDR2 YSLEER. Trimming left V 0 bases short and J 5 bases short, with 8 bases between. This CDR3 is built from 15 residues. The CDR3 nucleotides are TGCGCCAGCAGCCAAGAATCCGGGAATAATTCACCCCTCCACTTT. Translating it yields CASSQESGNNSPLHF.

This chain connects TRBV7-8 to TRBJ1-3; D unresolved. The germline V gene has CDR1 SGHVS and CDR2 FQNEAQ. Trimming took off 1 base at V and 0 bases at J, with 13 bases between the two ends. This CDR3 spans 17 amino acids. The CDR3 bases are TGTGCCAGCAGCTTAGTAGCCATTTCGAGCTCTGGAAACACCATATATTTT. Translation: CASSLVAISSSGNTIYF.

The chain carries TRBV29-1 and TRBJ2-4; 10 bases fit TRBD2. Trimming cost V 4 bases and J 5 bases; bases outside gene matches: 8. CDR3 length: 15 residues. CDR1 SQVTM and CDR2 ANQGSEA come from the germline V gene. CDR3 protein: CSVGQGLAGENIQYF. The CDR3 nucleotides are TGCAGCGTTGGGCAAGGGCTAGCGGGGGAAAACATTCAGTACTTC.